The entry below gives a single T cell receptor (beta chain) sequence along with its context. Its antigen is as yet unknown. This entry comes from a study of beta chain features in type 1 diabetes. The study's findings and limits: Compared to healthy donors, patients appeared to have naive, central memory and Treg TCRB repertoires that were more alike. Shorter TCRB CDR3s, moderately but significantly so, were found in Type 1 diabetes patients in all four CD4+ subsets. Patients and controls would be equally affected if PCR favored shorter templates.

The whole isolated RNA underwent reverse transcription, so sequencing captured expressed TCRB transcripts. Each sample of naive, central memory or regulatory T cells had, on average, around 4 million reads. Some clones are missing from TCRdb's copy, which holds only in-frame ones; the method was immunoSEQ multiplex PCR. Of about 700,000 clones in the sample, 13% were seen once. Germline lookup yields CDR1 MGHRA and CDR2 YSYEKL. The CDR3 contains 16 residues. Deletions cut 0 bases from V and 0 bases from J, with 9 bases between. Sequencing used naive CD4+ T cells from blood. This receptor was identified in a man in his late teens or twenties with type 1 diabetes. This chain connects TRBV4-1 to TRBJ1-3; no definite D call. The CDR3 DNA is TGCGCCAGCAGCCAAGATCATTCCGACTCTGGAAACACCATATATTTT. Translated: CASSQDHSDSGNTIYF.